These 27 T cell receptor beta chains were all obtained from the same sample, sequenced in a study of T cells in Graves' hyperthyroidism and ophthalmopathy. TCR beta CDR3 sequences were amplified from RNA transcripts. Using the HTBI primer set, a first-round RT-PCR was run on the TCR CDR3. TCRdb independently ran MiXCR on the multiplex PCR reads; one entry per CDR3 protein. The sample has some 500,000 distinct CDR3 sequences, roughly 14% seen once. The specimen sequenced was blood. The receptors derive from a woman between 18 and 30 years old with Graves' hyperthyroidism.

This clonotype was seen repeatedly, ten times or more. A much more abundant neighbour one base away suggests this may be a read error. V gene TRBV2 combines with J gene TRBJ1-5; 7 nucleotides line up with TRBD1. The germline V gene has CDR1 SNHLY and CDR2 FYNNEI. The CDR3 has 13 amino acids. Trimming cost V 10 bases and J 5 bases; bases outside gene matches: 8. For the CDR3, the DNA is TGTGCCAATAACAGGGGAACGGATCAGCCCCAGCATTTT. Its protein product is CANNRGTDQPQHF.

Many counts were recorded for this clonotype. This sequence joins TRBV11-3 and TRBJ1-1; D not resolved. Trimming pared 7 bases from V and 0 bases from J, leaving 18 bases between. The CDR3 is made up of 16 amino acids. Germline V gene data show CDR1 as SGHNT and CDR2 as YENEEA. This CDR3 is CASKGRQETMNTEAFF. The CDR3 nucleotides are TGTGCCAGCAAAGGGAGGCAGGAGACTATGAACACTGAAGCTTTCTTT.

The table lists this clonotype with many counts. V is TRBV11-2 and J is TRBJ2-2; possibly TRBD2 for D (6 bases). The CDR3 is 14 residues long. Germline V CDR1 and CDR2: SGHAT, FQNNGV. V lost 0 bases, J lost 10 bases, and 12 bases lay in between. CDR3: CASSLDRGSPELFF. CDR3 in DNA: TGTGCCAGCAGCTTAGATCGGGGGAGCCCGGAGCTGTTTTTT.

In this sample, this clonotype turned up many times. The chain carries TRBV19 and TRBJ2-5; maybe TRBD1 (5 bases). The CDR3 is 14 amino acids. CDR1 and CDR2 from the germline V gene are LNHDA and SQIVND (reference sequence). Trimming took off 4 bases at V and 5 bases at J, with 14 bases between the two ends. CDR3 sequence: CASSTSGLGETQYF. CDR3 bases: TGTGCCAGTAGTACGTCAGGGCTCGGGGAGACCCAGTACTTC.

Many counts were recorded for this clonotype. CDR3 nucleotide sequence: TGTGCCAGCAGTGCCGTTGGGGACAGGGTGAACTATGGCTACACCTTC. The encoded protein is CASSAVGDRVNYGYTF. This chain uses TRBV2 with TRBJ1-2; 9 bases agree with TRBD1. The CDR3 length is 16 residues. The ends lost 4 bases at V and 2 bases at J; junction bases unmatched: 8. Germline V lookup: CDR1 SNHLY, CDR2 FYNNEI.

The chain is built from TRBV20-1 and TRBJ1-5; D unclear. CDR3 length: 15 amino acids. V was shortened by 5 bases and J by 7 bases, with 21 bases between the two germline ends. Germline loops: CDR1 DFQATT, CDR2 SNEGSKA (reference sequence). This chain's CDR3 is CSAVPSGALGQPQHF. DNA of the CDR3: TGCAGTGCTGTTCCGTCCGGTGCCTTGGGGCAGCCCCAGCATTTT.

This clonotype was picked up many times. The chain employs TRBV12-3 or TRBV12-4 and TRBJ2-2; D might be TRBD1 or TRBD2, each matching 5 bases. V was pared by 7 bases and J by 8 bases, with 8 bases between. The CDR3 totals 11 residues. CDR3: CASNWGGELFF. CDR3 sequence (DNA): TGTGCCAGCAACTGGGGGGGGGAGCTGTTTTTT.

This clonotype was counted between two and nine times. V usage is TRBV11-2 and J usage is TRBJ2-3; 12 positions match TRBD2. V lost 5 bases and J lost 6; bases outside the gene matches: 9. This CDR3 is 16 amino acids long. Germline-derived CDR1 and CDR2 are SGHAT and FQNNGV. CDR3 protein: CASSPTLAGGADTQYF. CDR3 nucleotide sequence: TGTGCCAGCAGCCCGACCCTAGCGGGAGGGGCGGATACGCAGTATTTT.

The V gene is TRBV6-5, the J gene TRBJ2-5; no firm D call. Per germline, CDR1 MNHEY and CDR2 SVGAGI. V lost 2 bases to trimming and J lost 5 bases, with 9 bases between them. The CDR3 contains 13 residues. The CDR3 nucleotides are TGTGCCAGCAGTTACGGGGATGGCGAGACCCAGTACTTC. This codes for CASSYGDGETQYF.

The chain is built from TRBV3-1 and TRBJ2-1; D might be TRBD2 (6 bases). Trimming shortened V by 6 bases and J by 9 bases, and 12 bases separated the two germline ends. Looked up from germline, CDR1 is LGHDT and CDR2 is YNNKEL (reference sequence). CDR3 length: 12 residues. CDR3 in DNA: TGTGCCAGCAGTCGTAGCGGAGGTGAGCAGTTCTTC. It codes for CASSRSGGEQFF.

This clonotype has just a few counts. This rearrangement joins TRBV6-1 to TRBJ2-2; 8 bases match TRBD2. The CDR3 has 13 amino acids. Per the germline V gene, CDR1 is MNHNS and CDR2 is SASEGT. V lost 8 bases, J lost 1 base, and 0 bases stayed unmatched. CDR3 protein: CASRGGNTGELFF. The DNA of the CDR3 is TGTGCCAGCCGGGGGGGGAACACCGGGGAGCTGTTTTTT.

This clonotype was seen at least ten times. The V and J genes are TRBV20-1 and TRBJ1-1; no definite D call. V shed 3 bases and J shed 5 bases, with 7 bases lying between them. Germline CDR1 DFQATT, CDR2 SNEGSKA (reference sequence). The CDR3 is 11 amino acids. The CDR3 loop reads CSARVGTEAFF. The CDR3 DNA follows: TGCAGTGCTAGGGTGGGGACTGAAGCTTTCTTT.

The chain employs TRBV4-1 and TRBJ2-7; 7 nucleotides match TRBD2. There are 16 residues in the CDR3. With V trimmed by 0 bases and J by 2 bases, 7 bases remained unmatched. CDR1 and CDR2 from the germline V gene are MGHRA and YSYEKL. CDR3 nucleotides: TGCGCCAGCAGCCAAGATTGGGGAGGGACGGCCTACGAGCAGTACTTC. It translates to CASSQDWGGTAYEQYF.

This clonotype was observed many times. This chain links TRBV19 with TRBJ2-7; possibly TRBD2 for D (5 bases). Germline V gene data show CDR1 as LNHDA and CDR2 as SQIVND (reference sequence). This CDR3 region has 12 residues. V was pared by 7 bases and J by 6 bases, with 13 bases between. The CDR3: CASTDRRGEQYF. The DNA of the CDR3 is TGTGCCAGTACGGACCGACGGGGCGAGCAGTACTTC.

This clonotype was seen many times. J is TRBJ1-5 and V is TRBV27; 7 bases map to TRBD1. This CDR3 comprises 15 residues. Germline V gene data show CDR1 as MNHEY and CDR2 as SMNVEV (reference sequence). V was clipped by 3 bases and J by 3 bases; unmatched bases: 5. Written as DNA, the CDR3 is TGTGCCAGCAGTTTCCAGGGGGTAGCCAATCAGCCCCAGCATTTT. It yields the protein CASSFQGVANQPQHF.

The chain uses TRBV6-5 and TRBJ1-4, with D perhaps TRBD1 (5 bases). Trimming took off 0 bases at V and 8 bases at J, with 19 bases between the two ends. The CDR3 length is 17 residues. Germline CDR1 and CDR2: MNHEY and SVGAGI. As DNA, the CDR3 is TGTGCCAGCAGTTACTCGGGGTTTGGGGAAGGGGAGGAAAAACTGTTTTTT. Translation gives CASSYSGFGEGEEKLFF.

There are a few counts of this clonotype. CDR3 nucleotide sequence: TGCGCCAGCAGCCAAGCTGTCGGGGTGAGAGGCTACGAGCAGTACTTC. Its translation: CASSQAVGVRGYEQYF. The V and J genes are TRBV4-1 and TRBJ2-7, with a possible D match to TRBD2 (5 bases). Trimming pared 1 base from V and 3 bases from J, leaving 16 bases between. The CDR3 covers 16 residues. Germline V gene sequence: CDR1 MGHRA, CDR2 YSYEKL.

On this clonotype itself: The junction departs from the called germline gene at one end, perhaps through a read error. The chain links TRBV12-5 to TRBJ2-1, with D perhaps TRBD1 or TRBD2 (5 bases each). Germline CDR1 LGHNT, CDR2 FRNRAP. The CDR3 contains 12 residues. CDR3 DNA sequence: TGTGCTGGACGTAGCTTGGGTGGGACCGCACGCTTC. Amino acids: CAGRSLGGTARF.

This clonotype was counted between two and nine times. The CDR3 sequence: CASSPRPAGVTEAFF. The CDR3 nucleotides read TGTGCCAGCAGCCCCCGACCCGCCGGGGTCACTGAAGCTTTCTTT. The J gene is TRBJ1-1, the V gene TRBV9; D gene uncertain. Trimming stripped 4 bases from V and 4 bases from J, with 17 bases between. This CDR3 has 15 amino acids. CDR1 SGDLS and CDR2 YYNGEE come from the germline V gene.

The chain carries TRBV30 and TRBJ1-5; 8 bases line up with TRBD1. CDR3 length equals 16 residues. CDR1 and CDR2 from the germline V gene are GTSNPN and SVGIG (reference sequence). Unmatched junction bases numbered 6, after V lost 2 bases and J lost 0 bases. CDR3 coding DNA: TGTGCCTGGAGTCCCTACGGACAGGGTAGCAATCAGCCCCAGCATTTT. This gives the protein CAWSPYGQGSNQPQHF. The whole variable domain, filled in from reference TRBV30 and TRBJ1-5, reads SQTIHQWPATLVQPVGSPLSLECTVEGTSNPNLYWYRQAAGRGLQLLFYSVGIGQISSEVPQNLSASRPQDRQFILSSKKLLLSDSGFYLCAWSPYGQGSNQPQHFGDGTRLSIL.

This clonotype was seen repeatedly, ten times or more. The chain links TRBV2 to TRBJ2-2; TRBD1 aligns across 7 bases. The CDR3 extends over 14 amino acids. V lost 10 bases, J lost 1 base, and 6 bases stayed unmatched. CDR1 and CDR2 from the germline V gene are SNHLY and FYNNEI. CDR3 protein: CATRTGQNTGELFF. CDR3 bases: TGTGCCACAAGGACAGGTCAGAACACCGGGGAGCTGTTTTTT.

V usage is TRBV4-1 and J usage is TRBJ2-1, with D hard to call. CDR1 and CDR2 from the germline V gene are MGHRA and YSYEKL. The length of the CDR3 is 13 residues. Trimming cost V 0 bases and J 6 bases, with 6 bases left between them. CDR3: CASSQENSNEQFF. The CDR3 region has the DNA TGCGCCAGCAGCCAAGAGAATAGCAATGAGCAGTTCTTC.

This clonotype was observed many times. The CDR3 sequence: CASSPVWVLAYEQYF. Written as DNA, the CDR3 is TGCGCCAGCAGCCCCGTTTGGGTCCTGGCCTACGAGCAGTACTTC. The genes are TRBV4-1 and TRBJ2-7; no definite D call. Germline loops: CDR1 MGHRA, CDR2 YSYEKL. This CDR3 is built from 15 residues. Trimming removed 4 bases at V and 2 bases at J, with 15 bases between.

The chain recombines TRBV10-3 with TRBJ2-4; 7 nucleotides line up with TRBD1. Germline loops: CDR1 ENHRY, CDR2 SYGVKD. V lost 6 bases and J lost 8; bases outside the gene matches: 13. The CDR3 has 15 residues. The CDR3 DNA sequence: TGTGCCATCAGCACGGGACAGCCCAGTACGGACATTCAGTACTTC. Its protein product is CAISTGQPSTDIQYF.

In this sample, this clonotype turned up a few times. CDR3: CASSPGLNGELFF. CDR3 nucleotides: TGTGCCAGTAGCCCGGGACTCAACGGGGAGCTGTTTTTT. V usage is TRBV19 and J usage is TRBJ2-2; D perhaps matches TRBD2 (6 bases). CDR1 LNHDA and CDR2 SQIVND come from the germline V gene (reference sequence). Trimming removed 6 bases at V and 7 bases at J, with 12 bases between. The CDR3 consists of 13 residues.

This clonotype has a handful of counts. The genes are TRBV27 and TRBJ2-2, with 9 bases lining up with TRBD2. The CDR3 spans 15 residues. CDR1 is MNHEY, CDR2 SMNVEV, per germline (reference sequence). V lost 2 bases, J lost 7 bases, and 5 bases stayed unmatched. The CDR3 nucleotides read TGTGCCAGCAGTTTAATGACTAGCGGAGGCGGGGAGCTGTTTTTT. This codes for CASSLMTSGGGELFF.

Many counts were recorded for this clonotype. This chain links TRBV7-2 with TRBJ2-3; D is uncertain. V shed 3 bases and J shed 7 bases, with 11 bases lying between them. The CDR3 extends over 13 amino acids. Germline V gives CDR1 SGHTA, CDR2 FQGNSA. CDR3 nucleotide sequence: TGTGCCAGCAGCTTCCTTCTTTCGTATACGCAGTATTTT. It is translated as CASSFLLSYTQYF.